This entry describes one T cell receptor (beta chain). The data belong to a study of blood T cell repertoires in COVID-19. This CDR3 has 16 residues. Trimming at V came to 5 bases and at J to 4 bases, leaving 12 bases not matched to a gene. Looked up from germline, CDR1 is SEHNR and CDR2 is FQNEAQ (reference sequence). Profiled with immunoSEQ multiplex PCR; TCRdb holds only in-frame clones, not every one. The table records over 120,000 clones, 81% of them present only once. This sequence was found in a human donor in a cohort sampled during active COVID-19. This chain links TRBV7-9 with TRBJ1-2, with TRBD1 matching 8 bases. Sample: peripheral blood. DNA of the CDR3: TGTGCCAGCAGCGACCCAACAGGGGGATCAGGCTATGGCTACACCTTC. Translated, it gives CASSDPTGGSGYGYTF. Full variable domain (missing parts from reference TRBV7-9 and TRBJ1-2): DTGVSQNPRHKITKRGQNVTFRCDPISEHNRLYWYRQTLGQGPEFLTYFQNEAQLEKSRLLSDRFSAERPKGSFSTLEIQRTEQGDSAMYLCASSDPTGGSGYGYTFGSGTRLTVV.